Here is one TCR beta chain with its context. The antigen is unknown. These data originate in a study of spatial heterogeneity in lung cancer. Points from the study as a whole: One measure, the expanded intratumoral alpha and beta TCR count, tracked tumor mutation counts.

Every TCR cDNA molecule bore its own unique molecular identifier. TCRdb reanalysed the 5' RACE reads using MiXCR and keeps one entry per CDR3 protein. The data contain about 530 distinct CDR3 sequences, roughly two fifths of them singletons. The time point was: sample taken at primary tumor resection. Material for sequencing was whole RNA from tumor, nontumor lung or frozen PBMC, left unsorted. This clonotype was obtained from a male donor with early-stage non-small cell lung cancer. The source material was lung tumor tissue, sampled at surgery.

The CDR3 DNA reads TGTGCCACCAGTTCGGCCAGTCAGGGATCTGGGGCCAACGTCCTGACTTTC. It translates to CATSSASQGSGANVLTF. The chain combines TRBV15 with TRBJ2-6, with a weak D call TRBD1 (5 bases). In germline, CDR1 is LNHNV, CDR2 YYDKDF (reference sequence). There are 17 residues in the CDR3. The V gene lost 6 bases and the J gene lost 1 base, with 16 bases spanning the gap.